This TCR beta chain was identified during a study of blood T cells in healthy people across ages. Overall study: About one barcoded beta molecule was captured per two T cells (by template switching). Study outcomes and limitations: Diversity of TCR beta per million T cells declined in a roughly linear way with age. Shifts in expanded clonotypes may have been confounded by donor CMV status, which was unknown. Diversity estimates from one million T cells were considered underestimates.

Then a second PCR, running roughly 7 to 11 cycles, was carried out with a sample-barcoded 5' primer and a J-beta primer mix. A single record per CDR3 protein comes from TCRdb applying MiXCR to the 5' RACE reads. The sample holds 540,000 or so distinct CDR3 sequences; 27% are singletons and the top ten take around 20%. Worth noting for this clonotype: Antigen: not known.

The CDR3 runs 14 residues. Germline assignment: CDR1 LGHDT and CDR2 YNNKEL (reference sequence). V was cut by 1 base and J by 9 bases, with 15 bases left in between. Sequenced: blood. The genes are TRBV3-1 and TRBJ2-5, with TRBD1 as a possible D gene (6 bases). The clonotype comes from a woman in her sixties or seventies in good health. The CDR3 protein is CASSQGTVGRSQYF. CDR3 nucleotides: TGTGCCAGCAGCCAAGGGACAGTGGGTCGGTCCCAGTACTTC.